This T cell receptor (beta chain) emerged from a study of Graves' ophthalmopathy and Graves' hyperthyroidism. In the study overall: Hyperthyroidism is called stable when no ophthalmopathy develops within 18 months of follow-up. Study results and caveats: Ophthalmopathy and stable hyperthyroidism were discriminated by a 13-signature model, with 85% to 90% sensitivity and around 81% specificity.

To note about this clonotype: What it recognizes is unknown.

Germline CDR1 reads SGDLS; CDR2 reads YYNGEE. V was cut by 3 bases and J by 1 base, with 11 bases left in between. The CDR3 totals 15 residues. Orbital computed tomography and thyroid ultrasound, along with TRAb, serum thyroxine and clinical symptoms, underpinned diagnosis. RNA transcripts served as template for amplifying TCR beta CDR3 sequences. RT-PCR with HTBI primers came first, then second-round multiplex PCR. Using its own MiXCR run on the multiplex PCR reads, TCRdb lists one record per CDR3 protein. The sample has a few hundred thousand distinct CDR3 sequences, approximately 37% seen once. The sequencing sample was made of peripheral blood or thyroid tissue (not recorded which). The TCR sequence derives from an adult man with Graves' hyperthyroidism. J is TRBJ1-3 and V is TRBV9; weak D call: TRBD1 (5 bases). CDR3 sequence reads: CASSAWGGSGNTIYF. CDR3 bases: TGTGCCAGCAGCGCGTGGGGGGGATCTGGAAACACCATATATTTT.